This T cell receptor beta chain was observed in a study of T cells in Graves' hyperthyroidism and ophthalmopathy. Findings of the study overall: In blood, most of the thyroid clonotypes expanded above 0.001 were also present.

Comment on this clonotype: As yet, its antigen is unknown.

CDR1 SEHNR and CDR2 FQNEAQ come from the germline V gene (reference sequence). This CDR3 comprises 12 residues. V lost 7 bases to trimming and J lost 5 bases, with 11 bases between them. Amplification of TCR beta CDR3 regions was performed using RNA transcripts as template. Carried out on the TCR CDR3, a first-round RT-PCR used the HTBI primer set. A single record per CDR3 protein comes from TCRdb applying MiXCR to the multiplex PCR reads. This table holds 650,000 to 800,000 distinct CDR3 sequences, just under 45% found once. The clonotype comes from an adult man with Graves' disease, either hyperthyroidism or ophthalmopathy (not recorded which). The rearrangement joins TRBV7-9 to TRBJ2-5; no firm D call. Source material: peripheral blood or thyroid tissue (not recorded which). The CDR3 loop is CASTNTGETQYF. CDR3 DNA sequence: TGTGCCAGCACGAACACCGGGGAGACCCAGTACTTC.